The clone carrying this T cell receptor (beta chain) has more than one count but fewer than ten. No antigen is known for it. CDR3 length equals 14 residues. Trimming at V came to 4 bases and at J to 8 bases, leaving 9 bases not matched to a gene. Germline V lookup: CDR1 SGHTA, CDR2 FQGTGA. This sample is drawn from a study of T cell responses to AZD1222 COVID-19 vaccine. Profiling relied on immunoSEQ multiplex PCR, and the TCRdb table lists in-frame clones only, not all of them. The table includes about 120,000 clones, roughly nine tenths detected once. Study observations and caveats: White British ancestry dominated among donors, who included more females, and clonal diversity was possibly underestimated.

The rearrangement joins TRBV7-3 to TRBJ1-2, with TRBD1 matching over 8 bases. The sample was peripheral blood, taken on day 0 of AZD1222 vaccination. The TCR was taken from an adult in good health. The CDR3 coding sequence is TGTGCCAGCAGCTCAGGGGGCGCGTCCCTAGGCTACACCTTC. Translated: CASSSGGASLGYTF. The full variable domain, in which reference TRBV7-3 and TRBJ1-2 provide the parts outside the CDR3, is GAGVSQTPSNKVTEKGKYVELRCDPISGHTALYWYRQSLGQGPEFLIYFQGTGAADDSGLPNDRFFAVRPEGSVSTLKIQRTERGDSAVYLCASSSGGASLGYTFGSGTRLTVV.